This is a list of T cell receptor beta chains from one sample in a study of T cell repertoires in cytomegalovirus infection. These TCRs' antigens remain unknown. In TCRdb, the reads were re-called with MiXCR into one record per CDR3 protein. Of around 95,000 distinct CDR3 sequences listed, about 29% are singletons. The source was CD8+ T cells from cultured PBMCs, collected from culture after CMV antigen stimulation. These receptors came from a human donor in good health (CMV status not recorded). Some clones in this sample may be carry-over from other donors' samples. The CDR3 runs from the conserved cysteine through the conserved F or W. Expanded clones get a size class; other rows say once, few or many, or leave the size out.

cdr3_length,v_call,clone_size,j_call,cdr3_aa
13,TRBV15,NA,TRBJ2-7,CATSRFRGYEQYF
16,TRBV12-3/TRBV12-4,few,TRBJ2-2,CASSFGQTRYTGELFF
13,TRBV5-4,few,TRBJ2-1,CASSLAYYNEQFF
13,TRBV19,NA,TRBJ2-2,CASSIAAAGELFF
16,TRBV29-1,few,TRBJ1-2,CSVEDQATGHDYGYTF
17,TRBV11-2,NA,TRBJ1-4,CASSLGNRGSRHQKLFF
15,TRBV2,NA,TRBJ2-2,CASRGDRYLTGELFF
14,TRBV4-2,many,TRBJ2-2,CASSQVAGTGELFF
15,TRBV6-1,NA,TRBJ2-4,CASSEVALAKNIQYF
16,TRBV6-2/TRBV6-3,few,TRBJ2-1,CASRPETSGAYNEQFF
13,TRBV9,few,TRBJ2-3,CASSVSVTDTQYF
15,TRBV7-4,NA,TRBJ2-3,CASSPPGSPGDTQYF
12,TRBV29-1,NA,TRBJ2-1,CSVDMGYNEQFF
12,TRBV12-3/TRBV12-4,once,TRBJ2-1,CASMVGGNEQFF
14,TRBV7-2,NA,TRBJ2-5,CASSPSAGVETQYF
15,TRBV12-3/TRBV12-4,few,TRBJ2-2,CASRMTRAHTGELFF
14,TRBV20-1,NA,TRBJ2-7,CSARDVRGDYEQYF
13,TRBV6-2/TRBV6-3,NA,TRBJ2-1,CASWDSRISEQFF
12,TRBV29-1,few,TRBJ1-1,CSVGSVSQQAFF
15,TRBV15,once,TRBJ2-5,CATSRDLGRPETQYF
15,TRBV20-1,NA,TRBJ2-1,CSAALFAGVNNEQFF
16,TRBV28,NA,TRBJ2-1,CASSRGTGPAYNEQFF
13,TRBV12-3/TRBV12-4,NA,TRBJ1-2,CASSYQPNYGYTF
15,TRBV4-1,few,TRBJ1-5,CASSQEAGRDQPQHF
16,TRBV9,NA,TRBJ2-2,CASSDLSGVNTGELFF
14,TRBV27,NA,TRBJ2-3,CASSSGGSTDTQYF
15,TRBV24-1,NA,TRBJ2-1,CATSDLVVGYNEQFF